A single sample gave rise to the 23 T cell receptor beta chains below, sequenced in a study of Graves' ophthalmopathy and Graves' hyperthyroidism. The authors amplified TCR beta CDR3 regions from RNA transcripts. Following a first-round RT-PCR that used HTBI primers, a second-round multiplex PCR was carried out. MiXCR, applied by TCRdb to the multiplex PCR reads, yields one record per CDR3 protein. The table lists some 200,000 distinct CDR3 sequences, roughly 27% of them singletons. The sequenced sample was peripheral blood. These receptors were taken from a man in his forties or fifties with Graves' ophthalmopathy.

Ten or more counts support this clonotype. The chain combines TRBV11-2 with TRBJ2-2; D is perhaps TRBD1 or TRBD2 (5 bases each). The CDR3 extends over 17 amino acids. V was trimmed by 1 base and J by 6 bases, leaving 18 bases between them. CDR1 and CDR2 from the germline V gene are SGHAT and FQNNGV. CDR3 protein: CASSLVSRGIRPGELFF. The CDR3 nucleotides read TGTGCCAGCAGCTTAGTTTCTCGGGGCATAAGGCCCGGGGAGCTGTTTTTT.

This clonotype appeared many times. The chain joins TRBV29-1 to TRBJ2-7, with D unclear. The length of the CDR3 is 12 residues. Looked up from germline, CDR1 is SQVTM and CDR2 is ANQGSEA. V shed 4 bases and J shed 0 bases, with 7 bases lying between them. The DNA for the CDR3 is TGCAGCGTTGCCAGGTCCTCCTACGAGCAGTACTTC. Translated: CSVARSSYEQYF.

This clonotype was observed many times. CDR3 sequence (DNA): TGTGCCAGCAGCTTTGGGTCTAGCGGGAGGGCCCGTCGAGAGACCCAGTACTTC. Amino acid sequence: CASSFGSSGRARRETQYF. The chain joins TRBV7-9 to TRBJ2-5; 12 bases are a match to TRBD2. The CDR3 is 18 amino acids. The germline V gene has CDR1 SEHNR and CDR2 FQNEAQ (reference sequence). V shed 3 bases and J 4 bases; nucleotides not matched to a gene: 12. The full variable domain, completed using reference TRBV7-9 and TRBJ2-5, is DTGVSQNPRHKITKRGQNVTFRCDPISEHNRLYWYRQTLGQGPEFLTYFQNEAQLEKSRLLSDRFSAERPKGSFSTLEIQRTEQGDSAMYLCASSFGSSGRARRETQYFGPGTRLLVL.

The chain links TRBV6-2 or TRBV6-3 to TRBJ1-1, with D uncertain. The CDR3 contains 14 residues. V dropped 7 bases and J dropped 7 bases, with 19 bases sitting between them. Germline V lookup: CDR1 MNHEY, CDR2 SVGEGT. The CDR3 coding sequence is TGTGCCAGCAACTCAGAACGTAGGTCAGGTGAAGCTTTCTTT. This translates into CASNSERRSGEAFF.

This clonotype has at least ten counts. V is TRBV30 and J is TRBJ1-1, with 8 nucleotides matching TRBD1. This CDR3 spans 18 amino acids. V shed 0 bases and J 1 base; nucleotides not matched to a gene: 13. Germline CDR1 is GTSNPN and CDR2 is SVGIG (reference sequence). CDR3 loop: CAWSVAPLRDRWNTEAFF. In DNA, the CDR3 is TGTGCCTGGAGTGTAGCCCCCCTCCGGGACAGGTGGAACACTGAAGCTTTCTTT. Drawing the rest from reference TRBV30 and TRBJ1-1, the complete variable domain is SQTIHQWPATLVQPVGSPLSLECTVEGTSNPNLYWYRQAAGRGLQLLFYSVGIGQISSEVPQNLSASRPQDRQFILSSKKLLLSDSGFYLCAWSVAPLRDRWNTEAFFGQGTRLTVV.

The chain links TRBV12-3 or TRBV12-4 to TRBJ2-1; D remains unclear. The CDR3 sequence is 13 residues long. V was trimmed by 4 bases and J by 9 bases, leaving 13 bases between them. CDR3 in DNA: TGTGCCAGCAGTTCCGGGTTTGTAGGTGAGCAGTTCTTC. Its protein is CASSSGFVGEQFF.

This clonotype was seen at least ten times. The chain uses TRBV6-2 or TRBV6-3 and TRBJ1-2; D is possibly TRBD1 (5 bases). Germline V lookup: CDR1 MNHEY, CDR2 SVGEGT. V dropped 7 bases and J dropped 7 bases, with 16 bases sitting between them. This CDR3 has 13 residues. The CDR3 DNA reads TGTGCCAGCACCGACAGCCAGCGAGGTGGCTACACCTTC. Residues: CASTDSQRGGYTF.

This clonotype was counted ten times or more. This chain links TRBV19 with TRBJ1-5, with a tentative D call TRBD1 (5 bases). The CDR3 totals 13 residues. Deletions cut 8 bases from V and 5 bases from J, with 13 bases between. Per the germline V gene, CDR1 is LNHDA and CDR2 is SQIVND (reference sequence). CDR3 protein: CASSDWGDQPQHF. The CDR3 region has the DNA TGTGCCAGTTCGGACTGGGGCGATCAGCCCCAGCATTTT. The variable domain in full, completed from reference TRBV19 and TRBJ1-5, reads DGGITQSPKYLFRKEGQNVTLSCEQNLNHDAMYWYRQDPGQGLRLIYYSQIVNDFQKGDIAEGYSVSREKKESFPLTVTSAQKNPTAFYLCASSDWGDQPQHFGDGTRLSIL.

Ten or more counts support this clonotype. V and J are TRBV28 and TRBJ2-7; 8 bases map to TRBD1. This CDR3 is 15 amino acids long. The ends lost 4 bases at V and 3 bases at J; junction bases unmatched: 8. Germline V CDR1 and CDR2: MDHEN, SYDVKM. CDR3 sequence: CASSSRTGHFYEQYF. In nucleotides, the CDR3 is TGTGCCAGCAGTTCCCGGACAGGGCACTTCTACGAGCAGTACTTC.

This clonotype was observed at least ten times. The chain joins TRBV19 to TRBJ1-5; D possibly corresponds to TRBD1 (5 bases). Trimming shortened V by 6 bases and J by 5 bases, and 20 bases separated the two germline ends. CDR1 and CDR2 from the germline V gene are LNHDA and SQIVND (reference sequence). The CDR3 sequence is 16 residues long. CDR3 sequence reads: CASRGGEHYGHQPQHF. The CDR3 nucleotides read TGTGCCAGTAGGGGGGGGGAACACTACGGACATCAGCCCCAGCATTTT.

This clonotype was seen at least ten times. This chain's CDR3 is CASSLGTGVWEEQYF. The DNA of the CDR3 is TGTGCCAGCAGCTTAGGGACAGGGGTTTGGGAAGAGCAGTACTTC. The V and J genes are TRBV5-5 and TRBJ2-7, with 10 nucleotides matching TRBD1. V was pared by 2 bases and J by 7 bases, with 9 bases of the junction left unmatched. The CDR3 covers 15 residues. Germline-derived CDR1 and CDR2 are SGHKS and YYEKEE (reference sequence).

There are many counts of this clonotype. The rearrangement links TRBV4-1 to TRBJ2-5; 8 bases line up with TRBD1. Germline V lookup: CDR1 MGHRA, CDR2 YSYEKL. There are 14 residues in the CDR3. The V and J ends lost 3 bases and 4 bases, in that order; junction bases with no gene match: 4. For the CDR3, the DNA is TGCGCCAGCAGCCAGGAGGACAGGGCAGAGACCCAGTACTTC. It yields the protein CASSQEDRAETQYF.

In this sample, this clonotype turned up many times. With a much larger clone just one base away, this may be a read error. The rearrangement joins TRBV7-2 to TRBJ2-7, with D uncertain. The CDR3 totals 13 residues. The germline V gene has CDR1 SGHTA and CDR2 FQGNSA. Trimming left V 1 base short and J 3 bases short, with 7 bases between. The CDR3 here is CASSLGQRYEQYF. CDR3 coding DNA: TGTGCCAGCAGCTTAGGGCAGCGCTACGAGCAGTACTTC.

This clonotype was seen many times. The CDR3 sequence: CASSFPSGTKNIQYF. Written as DNA, the CDR3 is TGTGCCAGCAGCTTCCCTAGCGGAACCAAAAACATTCAGTACTTC. The chain carries TRBV7-3 and TRBJ2-4; 7 nucleotides align to TRBD2. The CDR3 extends over 15 amino acids. From germline, CDR1 is SGHTA and CDR2 FQGTGA. J was trimmed by 2 bases and V by 3 bases; bases with no gene match: 4.

This chain links TRBV30 with TRBJ1-1; D is unresolved. The ends were cut back, 3 bases at V and 5 bases at J, with 13 bases in the middle. The germline CDR1 and CDR2 sequences are GTSNPN and SVGIG (reference sequence). The CDR3 consists of 13 residues. The CDR3 here is CAWSGGWLTEAFF. CDR3 sequence (DNA): TGTGCCTGGAGCGGAGGGTGGTTGACTGAAGCTTTCTTT.

The V and J genes are TRBV4-2 and TRBJ2-7; tentative D call: TRBD2 (5 bases). Per germline, CDR1 LGHNA and CDR2 YNFKEQ. The V end lost 1 base, the J end lost 6 bases, and 22 bases lay between the germline ends. The CDR3 covers 17 residues. CDR3 in DNA: TGTGCCAGCAGCCAAGCCCCATCGGGATGGGCCGTCGGCGAGCAGTACTTC. Translation: CASSQAPSGWAVGEQYF.

This clonotype was observed many times. The CDR3 region is CASSLGDGETQYF. In DNA, the CDR3 is TGTGCCAGCAGTTTAGGGGATGGCGAGACCCAGTACTTC. The rearrangement uses TRBV12-3 or TRBV12-4 and TRBJ2-5; D gene unclear. The CDR3 is made up of 13 amino acids. Trimming cost V 1 base and J 5 bases, with 8 bases left between them.

This clonotype was seen only a few times. The chain combines TRBV6-2 or TRBV6-3 with TRBJ1-1; TRBD1 might be the D (5 bases). CDR1 is MNHEY, CDR2 SVGEGT, per germline. The V and J ends lost 2 bases and 0 bases respectively, with 13 bases between them. The CDR3 is 16 amino acids. In DNA form, the CDR3 reads TGTGCCAGCAGTTACGCCCAGGGCACTATGAACACTGAAGCTTTCTTT. Translating gives CASSYAQGTMNTEAFF.

This clonotype was recorded at least ten times. The rearrangement links TRBV6-5 to TRBJ2-7; TRBD2 might be the D (6 bases). Trimming removed 10 bases at V and 5 bases at J, with 24 bases between. CDR3 size: 15 residues. In germline, CDR1 is MNHEY, CDR2 SVGAGI. The CDR3, as DNA: TGTGCCACCAATCCCCTAGCGACACTCCCTCACGAGCAGTACTTC. It codes for CATNPLATLPHEQYF.

This clonotype has ten or more counts. The chain employs TRBV20-1 and TRBJ2-7; 7 bases are shared with TRBD1. CDR1 DFQATT and CDR2 SNEGSKA come from the germline V gene (reference sequence). J lost 3 bases, V lost 2 bases, and 13 bases had no gene match. The CDR3 loop spans 16 amino acids. The CDR3 nucleotides read TGCAGTGCTAGACTGGTCGGCAGGGACAGCCACTACGAGCAGTACTTC. Amino acid sequence: CSARLVGRDSHYEQYF.

This clonotype has just a few counts. The chain has TRBV12-3 or TRBV12-4 and TRBJ2-7, with a possible D match to TRBD2 (6 bases). CDR3 length: 15 residues. V was pared by 2 bases and J by 7 bases, with 18 bases between. In DNA, the CDR3 is TGTGCCAGCAGTTTACTGAGCGGCCCCGCGGGGGAGCAGTACTTC. This translates into CASSLLSGPAGEQYF.

In its sample, this clonotype was seen many times. The chain links TRBV19 to TRBJ1-5; 8 positions agree with TRBD1. V lost 5 bases and J lost 2; bases outside the gene matches: 14. There are 18 residues in the CDR3. Germline CDR1 is LNHDA and CDR2 is SQIVND (reference sequence). The CDR3 region has the DNA TGTGCCAGTAGTTTCGGACAGGGTGGGGGTAGAGGCAATCAGCCCCAGCATTTT. This sequence encodes CASSFGQGGGRGNQPQHF.

This chain joins TRBV12-3 or TRBV12-4 and TRBJ1-2; tentative D call: TRBD1 (5 bases). The CDR3 length is 14 residues. The germline V and J ends were trimmed by 6 bases and 7 bases, with 18 bases remaining between them. The CDR3 nucleotides are TGTGCCAGCAGGCGAAGGGGCAGTTTTCCTGGCTACACCTTC. Protein: CASRRRGSFPGYTF.